These T cell receptor beta chains were read from a single sample in a study of T cell changes during pregnancy in multiple sclerosis. This table comes from immunoSEQ multiplex PCR, and its TCRdb copy is limited to in-frame clones, with some not included. The sample includes about 43,000 clones, about nine tenths seen only once; the top ten take around 1.5%. What was sequenced was PBMCs (not recorded whether the cells were cultured). These receptors originate from a female donor with multiple sclerosis, enrolled in a pregnancy study. Both conserved end residues are part of each CDR3. The order of the fields is J gene, V gene, clone size, D gene, CDR3 DNA, CDR3 protein. D genes are given only for firm matches. Rows may omit the clone size; those that give it use once, few, many or a size class.

TRBJ1-4,TRBV19,.,TRBD1,TGTGCCAGTAGTATCCGACAGGGGACTAATGAAAAACTGTTTTTT,CASSIRQGTNEKLFF
TRBJ2-1,TRBV27,.,TRBD2,TGTGCCAGCAGTAATCCGGGAGGGCCGCAAAATGAGCAGTTCTTC,CASSNPGGPQNEQFF
TRBJ1-1,TRBV6-4,.,.,TGTGCCAGCAGTGTACAGCCGAACACTGAAGCTTTCTTT,CASSVQPNTEAFF
TRBJ2-2,TRBV29-1,once,TRBD1,TGCAGCGTCCAGGGGGCAGGGGGCGGGGAGCTGTTTTTT,CSVQGAGGGELFF
TRBJ2-7,TRBV14,.,.,TGTGCCAGCAGCCAATCAGGGTTTATATATTACGAGCAGTACTTC,CASSQSGFIYYEQYF
TRBJ1-2,TRBV6-1,.,.,TGTGCCAGCAGCAAAGGGGGGGGAGGCTATGGCTACACCTTC,CASSKGGGGYGYTF
TRBJ1-1,TRBV11-3,.,.,TGTGCCAGCAGCTTAGGGGGACGGGATGGGTCTGAAGCTTTCTTT,CASSLGGRDGSEAFF
TRBJ2-3,TRBV6-4,.,.,TGTGCCAGCAGTGACTCGATGGCGGGGAGCACAGATACGCAGTATTTT,CASSDSMAGSTDTQYF
TRBJ2-7,TRBV28,.,TRBD2,TGTGCCAGCAGCGTAGCGGGGGCCTTCCTCTACGAGCAGTACTTC,CASSVAGAFLYEQYF
TRBJ1-1,TRBV9,.,.,TGTGCCAGCAGCGTTTGGGAGGGCCTGAACACTGAAGCTTTCTTT,CASSVWEGLNTEAFF
TRBJ1-1,TRBV2,.,.,TGTGCCAGCAGGGATACAGTGAACACTGAAGCTTTCTTT,CASRDTVNTEAFF
TRBJ2-7,TRBV27,.,TRBD1,TGTGCCAGCAGTGCCACCCTACAGGGGAACTATATTTACGAGCAGTACTTC,CASSATLQGNYIYEQYF
TRBJ1-2,TRBV6-4,.,TRBD1,TGTGCCAGCAGTCCCGGGACAGGGGGTTCAGGTGGCTACACCTTC,CASSPGTGGSGGYTF
TRBJ2-2,TRBV27,.,.,TGTGCCAGCAGTTTGGAGCGGCCGAACACCGGGGAGCTGTTTTTT,CASSLERPNTGELFF
TRBJ2-7,TRBV25-1,once,TRBD1,TGTGCCAGCAGTGAATCCCGGACAGGGACCTACGAGCAGTACTTC,CASSESRTGTYEQYF
TRBJ2-3,TRBV4-1,.,.,TGCGCCAGCAGCCGACTCGCCGGACGGATCACAGATACGCAGTATTTT,CASSRLAGRITDTQYF
TRBJ2-1,TRBV6-1,.,.,TGTGCCAGCATCCCCGGGGATGCATACAATGAGCAGTTCTTC,CASIPGDAYNEQFF
TRBJ2-7,TRBV7-9,few,.,TGTGCCAGCAGCTTCCGAGAAAGCTCCTACGAGCAGTACTTC,CASSFRESSYEQYF
TRBJ1-2,TRBV7-2,.,.,TGTGCCAGCAGCTTGGAAGTAGGCACACCTTATGGCTACACCTTC,CASSLEVGTPYGYTF
TRBJ2-2,TRBV11-3,.,TRBD1,TGTGCCAGCAGCCCGCCGACAGGGGCAGCCACCGGGGAGCTGTTTTTT,CASSPPTGAATGELFF
TRBJ1-3,TRBV30,.,TRBD1,TGTGCCTGCGCAGGGGGAGGCACCATATATTTT,CACAGGGTIYF
TRBJ2-7,TRBV4-2,.,.,TGTGCCAGCAGCCAAGATATTGGGTTGGACGAGCAGTACTTC,CASSQDIGLDEQYF
TRBJ2-1,TRBV5-6,.,TRBD2,TGTGCCAGCAGCTTAGTAGCGGGAGGGCCAGGTGAGCAGTTCTTC,CASSLVAGGPGEQFF
TRBJ2-7,TRBV28,.,.,TGTGCCAGCAGTTTATTTGCAAGGGGGGAATATATGGACGAGCAGTACTTC,CASSLFARGEYMDEQYF
TRBJ2-3,TRBV5-1,.,TRBD2,TGCGCCAGCAGCTCGACTAGCCATACCAAGGATACGCAGTATTTT,CASSSTSHTKDTQYF
TRBJ1-4,TRBV5-6,.,.,TGTGCCAGCAGCTTAGGTCCCACAACTAATGAAAAACTGTTTTTT,CASSLGPTTNEKLFF
TRBJ2-2,TRBV4-3,.,TRBD2,TGCGCCAGCAGCCGCCTAGCGGGAGTTGCCGGGGAGCTGTTTTTT,CASSRLAGVAGELFF
TRBJ2-7,TRBV19,few,TRBD1,TGTGCCAGTAGTCCCGGGACGGGACAGGGGACCTACGAGCAGTACTTC,CASSPGTGQGTYEQYF
TRBJ2-3,TRBV5-1,.,TRBD1,TGCGCCAGCAGCCAAGGACAGGGAAACACAGATACGCAGTATTTT,CASSQGQGNTDTQYF
TRBJ1-2,TRBV4-2,.,.,TGTGCCAGCAGCCAAGAGACCAGTAACTATGGCTACACCTTC,CASSQETSNYGYTF
TRBJ2-7,TRBV5-5,.,TRBD1,TGTGCCAGCAGCTCGACAGGGGTGTCCTACGAGCAGTACTTC,CASSSTGVSYEQYF